Below, 18 T cell receptor beta chains from the same sample are listed, as sequenced in a study of blood T cells in healthy people across ages. A J-beta primer mix and a sample-barcoded 5' primer were used in a second PCR of about 6 to 12 cycles. From the 5' RACE reads, TCRdb called clonotypes with MiXCR, one entry per CDR3 protein. Altogether 850,000 to 1,100,000 distinct CDR3 sequences are present, 30% to 40% being singletons, with the ten largest covering roughly 14%. The sample comprised blood. The source of these receptors is a man between 18 and 29 years old in good health.

This clonotype showed up just a few times. The gene calls are TRBV4-2 and TRBJ2-7; D may be TRBD2 (6 bases). Germline V gene lookup returns CDR1 LGHNA and CDR2 YNFKEQ. V lost 0 bases, J lost 4 bases, and 10 bases lay in between. The CDR3 contains 14 residues. The CDR3 spells CASSQETGRYEQYF. DNA for the CDR3: TGTGCCAGCAGCCAAGAAACGGGGAGGTACGAGCAGTACTTC.

This clonotype was detected only a few times. The V call is TRBV12-3 or TRBV12-4, the J call TRBJ2-1; 10 bases fit TRBD2. TRBJ2-7 matches the DNA end more closely, so the J call is doubtful. The CDR3 is made up of 15 amino acids. CDR3 residues: CASTLSGGGYNEQYF. The DNA of the CDR3 is TGTGCCAGCACCCTGAGCGGGGGGGGCTACAATGAGCAGTACTTC.

The table lists this clonotype with a few counts. This chain joins TRBV4-3 and TRBJ2-3; 8 bases align to TRBD2. Looked up from germline, CDR1 is LGHNA and CDR2 is YSLEER. The CDR3 spans 18 residues. J gave up 5 bases and V 0 bases, and 13 bases lay outside the gene matches. The CDR3 sequence is CASSQDPSLAESGDTQYF. In DNA form, the CDR3 reads TGCGCCAGCAGCCAAGATCCCTCACTAGCGGAGTCGGGAGATACGCAGTATTTT.

This clonotype has just a few counts. CDR3 nucleotide sequence: TGTGCCATCAGCGACAGGGGCGGGAACACTGAAGCTTTCTTT. Translation gives CAISDRGGNTEAFF. The chain combines TRBV10-3 with TRBJ1-1; TRBD1 aligns across 8 bases. Germline CDR1 reads ENHRY; CDR2 reads SYGVKD. This CDR3 has 14 amino acids. Losses at the gene ends were 6 bases for V and 1 base for J; bases not matched to a gene: 4.

The chain employs TRBV6-2 or TRBV6-3 and TRBJ1-1; D ambiguous. Germline V gene sequence: CDR1 MNHEY, CDR2 SVGEGT. The CDR3 has 12 residues. V lost 7 bases and J lost 6, with 12 bases in between. The CDR3 loop reads CASTPGWAEAFF. The CDR3 region has the DNA TGTGCCAGCACTCCCGGATGGGCTGAAGCTTTCTTT.

This clonotype has just a few counts. This chain joins TRBV19 and TRBJ1-2; tentative D call: TRBD1 (5 bases). Germline assignment: CDR1 LNHDA and CDR2 SQIVND (reference sequence). CDR3 length: 14 amino acids. V lost 3 bases, J lost 3 bases, and 11 bases lay in between. CDR3 protein: CASSIWQGYYGYTF. The CDR3, as DNA: TGTGCCAGTAGTATCTGGCAGGGCTACTATGGCTACACCTTC.

The chain links TRBV19 to TRBJ2-5; D is uncertain. Germline lookup yields CDR1 LNHDA and CDR2 SQIVND (reference sequence). Trimming cost V 5 bases and J 2 bases, with 6 bases left between them. This CDR3 has 12 residues. The CDR3 loop is CASSHGQETQYF. The CDR3 coding sequence is TGTGCCAGTAGTCACGGACAAGAGACCCAGTACTTC. The whole variable domain, remainder taken from reference TRBV19 and TRBJ2-5, is DGGITQSPKYLFRKEGQNVTLSCEQNLNHDAMYWYRQDPGQGLRLIYYSQIVNDFQKGDIAEGYSVSREKKESFPLTVTSAQKNPTAFYLCASSHGQETQYFGPGTRLLVL.

V gene TRBV6-5 combines with J gene TRBJ1-1, with TRBD1 as a possible D gene (5 bases). This CDR3 spans 11 amino acids. V lost 10 bases, J lost 6 bases, and 12 bases lay in between. Per the germline V gene, CDR1 is MNHEY and CDR2 is SVGAGI. The CDR3 DNA sequence: TGTGCCACAGGGAGGCAGGCTGAAGCTTTCTTT. It yields the protein CATGRQAEAFF.

This chain uses TRBV7-3 with TRBJ2-7; D is perhaps TRBD1 or TRBD2 (5 bases each). This CDR3 contains 15 residues. Trimming removed 0 bases at V and 7 bases at J, with 16 bases between. Germline V lookup: CDR1 SGHTA, CDR2 FQGTGA. CDR3 nucleotides: TGTGCCAGCAGCTTAACTCCGGGGCCCTACAATGAGCAGTACTTC. It translates to CASSLTPGPYNEQYF. The full variable domain, completed using reference TRBV7-3 and TRBJ2-7, is GAGVSQTPSNKVTEKGKYVELRCDPISGHTALYWYRQSLGQGPEFLIYFQGTGAADDSGLPNDRFFAVRPEGSVSTLKIQRTERGDSAVYLCASSLTPGPYNEQYFGPGTRLTVT.

The J gene is TRBJ2-1, the V gene TRBV4-1, with 8 bases fitting TRBD1. The CDR3 has 17 residues. Germline V gene lookup returns CDR1 MGHRA and CDR2 YSYEKL. J was trimmed by 9 bases and V by 1 base; bases with no gene match: 14. The CDR3 DNA reads as TGCGCCAGCAGCCAAGGTTTCAGGGGGCCTTTCCGAGGTGAGCAGTTCTTC. Amino acids: CASSQGFRGPFRGEQFF.

This clonotype came up a few times. The chain is built from TRBV7-8 and TRBJ2-7; 9 bases fit TRBD1. V shed 5 bases, J shed 3 bases, and the junction held 8 bases outside the gene matches. Germline V gene lookup returns CDR1 SGHVS and CDR2 FQNEAQ. The CDR3 covers 15 residues. CDR3 protein: CASSHRQGDLYEQYF. The CDR3 DNA is TGTGCCAGCAGCCACCGACAGGGGGATCTCTACGAGCAGTACTTC. The whole variable domain, filled in from reference TRBV7-8 and TRBJ2-7, reads GAGVSQSPRYKVAKRGQDVALRCDPISGHVSLFWYQQALGQGPEFLTYFQNEAQLDKSGLPSDRFFAERPEGSVSTLKIQRTQQEDSAVYLCASSHRQGDLYEQYFGPGTRLTVT.

This clonotype was seen a few times. The chain employs TRBV29-1 and TRBJ2-7, with 7 bases that match TRBD1. V lost 6 bases and J lost 1; bases outside the gene matches: 6. The germline V gene has CDR1 SQVTM and CDR2 ANQGSEA. CDR3 length: 13 amino acids. CDR3 sequence reads: CSVTGTVSYEQYF. The CDR3 region has the DNA TGCAGCGTAACCGGGACAGTTTCCTACGAGCAGTACTTC.

This clonotype was counted only a few times. This chain uses TRBV7-9 with TRBJ2-1; D is ambiguous. Germline V gene sequence: CDR1 SEHNR, CDR2 FQNEAQ (reference sequence). The CDR3 spans 15 residues. Deletions cut 3 bases from V and 0 bases from J, with 9 bases between. The CDR3 DNA reads TGTGCCAGCAGCTTGGGTTTGATCTCCTACAATGAGCAGTTCTTC. This codes for CASSLGLISYNEQFF.

Concerning this clonotype: At one end the junction does not follow the germline gene, possibly because of a read error. The chain couples TRBV9 to TRBJ1-1, with a possible D match to TRBD1 (5 bases). Germline V gives CDR1 SGDLS, CDR2 YYNGEE. The CDR3 runs 14 residues. The CDR3 region has the DNA TGTGCCTGCAGCGCGGACATCTTGTCCACTGAAGCTTTCTTT. Residues: CACSADILSTEAFF. The entire variable domain, with the rest obtained from reference TRBV9 and TRBJ1-1, is as follows: DSGVTQTPKHLITATGQRVTLRCSPRSGDLSVYWYQQSLDQGLQFLIQYYNGEERAKGNILERFSAQQFPDLHSELNLSSLELGDSALYFCACSADILSTEAFFGQGTRLTVV.

The rearrangement joins TRBV7-9 to TRBJ1-4; 7 bases are a match to TRBD1. The CDR3 has 15 residues. The J segment lost 0 bases and the V segment lost 5 bases, leaving 3 bases of the junction unmatched. CDR1 is SEHNR and CDR2 is FQNEAQ in the germline V gene (reference sequence). The CDR3 nucleotides read TGTGCCAGCAGCCGCGGGACAGCAACTAATGAAAAACTGTTTTTT. It codes for CASSRGTATNEKLFF. The full variable domain, completed using reference TRBV7-9 and TRBJ1-4, is DTGVSQNPRHKITKRGQNVTFRCDPISEHNRLYWYRQTLGQGPEFLTYFQNEAQLEKSRLLSDRFSAERPKGSFSTLEIQRTEQGDSAMYLCASSRGTATNEKLFFGSGTQLSVL.

This rearrangement joins TRBV11-2 to TRBJ1-2, with D possibly TRBD1 on 6 matching bases. Germline V gene sequence: CDR1 SGHAT, CDR2 FQNNGV. The CDR3 has 13 residues. V lost 2 bases, J lost 4 bases, and 8 bases lay in between. The CDR3 region is CASSLQGPYGYTF. The CDR3 bases are TGTGCCAGCAGCTTACAGGGGCCCTATGGCTACACCTTC. The entire variable domain, with the rest obtained from reference TRBV11-2 and TRBJ1-2, is as follows: EAGVAQSPRYKIIEKRQSVAFWCNPISGHATLYWYQQILGQGPKLLIQFQNNGVVDDSQLPKDRFSAERLKGVDSTLKIQPAKLEDSAVYLCASSLQGPYGYTFGSGTRLTVV.

As regards this clonotype: The junction and the germline gene differ at one end; a read error may be behind it. The V and J genes are TRBV7-9 and TRBJ1-3; no firm D call. Germline V gene lookup returns CDR1 SEHNR and CDR2 FQNEAQ (reference sequence). The CDR3 sequence is 15 residues long. CDR3 sequence (DNA): TGCGCCAGCAGCGCAGGCGTGAACTCTGGAAACACCATATATTTT. This codes for CASSAGVNSGNTIYF.

The J gene is TRBJ2-3, the V gene TRBV4-1, with D uncertain. CDR1 MGHRA and CDR2 YSYEKL come from the germline V gene. CDR3 size: 15 residues. V was cut by 1 base and J by 0 bases, with 8 bases left in between. CDR3 amino acids: CASSQASPSTDTQYF. CDR3 sequence (DNA): TGCGCCAGCAGCCAAGCTTCGCCTAGCACAGATACGCAGTATTTT.